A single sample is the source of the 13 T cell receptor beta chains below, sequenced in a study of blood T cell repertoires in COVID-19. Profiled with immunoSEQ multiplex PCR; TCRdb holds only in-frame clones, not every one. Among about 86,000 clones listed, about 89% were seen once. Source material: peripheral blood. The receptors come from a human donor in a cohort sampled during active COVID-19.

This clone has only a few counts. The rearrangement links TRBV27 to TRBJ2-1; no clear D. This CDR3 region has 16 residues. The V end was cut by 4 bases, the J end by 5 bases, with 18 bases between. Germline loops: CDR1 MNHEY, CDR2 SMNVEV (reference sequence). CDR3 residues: CASSSSKTAVHNEQFF. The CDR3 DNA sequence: TGTGCCAGCAGTTCTTCTAAGACTGCGGTCCACAATGAGCAGTTCTTC.

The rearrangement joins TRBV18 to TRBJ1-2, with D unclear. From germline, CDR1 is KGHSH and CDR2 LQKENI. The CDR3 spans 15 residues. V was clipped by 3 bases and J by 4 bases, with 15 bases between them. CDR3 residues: CASSPPSQTFYGYTF. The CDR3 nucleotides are TGTGCCAGCTCACCCCCTTCACAGACCTTCTATGGCTACACCTTC.

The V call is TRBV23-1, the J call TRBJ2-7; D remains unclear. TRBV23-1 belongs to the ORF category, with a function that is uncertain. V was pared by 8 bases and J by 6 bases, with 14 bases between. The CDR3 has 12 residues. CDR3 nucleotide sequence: TGCGCCAGCCCGGCTAGTCCATGCGAGCAGTACTTC. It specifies CASPASPCEQYF.

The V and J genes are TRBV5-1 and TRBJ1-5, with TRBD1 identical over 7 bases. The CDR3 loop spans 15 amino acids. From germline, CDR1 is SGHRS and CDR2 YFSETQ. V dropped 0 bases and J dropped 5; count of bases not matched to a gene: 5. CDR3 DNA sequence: TGCGCCAGCAGCTTGGTTGGGACAGAGGATCAGCCCCAGCATTTT. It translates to CASSLVGTEDQPQHF. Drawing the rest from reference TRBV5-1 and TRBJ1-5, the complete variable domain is KAGVTQTPRYLIKTRGQQVTLSCSPISGHRSVSWYQQTPGQGLQFLFEYFSETQRNKGNFPGRFSGRQFSNSRSEMNVSTLELGDSALYLCASSLVGTEDQPQHFGDGTRLSIL.

CDR3: CSVLRAGANYGYTF. In DNA form, the CDR3 reads TGCAGCGTACTCAGGGCAGGAGCTAACTATGGCTACACCTTC. The V and J genes are TRBV29-1 and TRBJ1-2, with D perhaps TRBD1 (5 bases). The ends were cut back, 6 bases at V and 0 bases at J, with 14 bases in the middle. Looked up from germline, CDR1 is SQVTM and CDR2 is ANQGSEA. This CDR3 has 14 residues.

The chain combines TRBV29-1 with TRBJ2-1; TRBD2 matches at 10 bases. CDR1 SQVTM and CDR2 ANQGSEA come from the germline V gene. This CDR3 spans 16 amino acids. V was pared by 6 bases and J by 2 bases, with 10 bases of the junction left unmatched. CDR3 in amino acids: CSVLGTSVRPYNEQFF. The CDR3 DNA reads TGCAGCGTACTCGGGACTAGCGTTCGTCCCTACAATGAGCAGTTCTTC.

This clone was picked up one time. The CDR3 loop reads CASVWREGRNEQFF. The CDR3 DNA reads as TGTGCCAGCGTCTGGCGGGAGGGCCGCAATGAGCAGTTCTTC. The genes are TRBV2 and TRBJ2-1; 9 bases agree with TRBD2. The CDR3 covers 14 residues. With V trimmed by 8 bases and J by 6 bases, 8 bases remained unmatched. The germline CDR1 and CDR2 sequences are SNHLY and FYNNEI. Full variable domain (outside the CDR3, taken from reference TRBV2 and TRBJ2-1): EPEVTQTPSHQVTQMGQEVILRCVPISNHLYFYWYRQILGQKVEFLVSFYNNEISEKSEIFDDQFSVERPDGSNFTLKIRSTKLEDSAMYFCASVWREGRNEQFFGPGTRLTVL.

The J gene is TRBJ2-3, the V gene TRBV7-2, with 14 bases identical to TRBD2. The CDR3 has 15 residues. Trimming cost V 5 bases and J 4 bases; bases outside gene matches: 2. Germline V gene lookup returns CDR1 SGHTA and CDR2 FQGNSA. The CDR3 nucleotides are TGTGCCAGCAGCCTGACTAGCGGGAGGGCAGATACGCAGTATTTT. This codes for CASSLTSGRADTQYF.

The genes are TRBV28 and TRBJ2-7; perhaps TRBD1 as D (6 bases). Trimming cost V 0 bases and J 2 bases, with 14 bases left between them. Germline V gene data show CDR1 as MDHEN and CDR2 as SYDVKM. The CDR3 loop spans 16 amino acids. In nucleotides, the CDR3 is TGTGCCAGCAGTTTATGGGCAGGGGAGTTAACCTACGAGCAGTACTTC. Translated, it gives CASSLWAGELTYEQYF.

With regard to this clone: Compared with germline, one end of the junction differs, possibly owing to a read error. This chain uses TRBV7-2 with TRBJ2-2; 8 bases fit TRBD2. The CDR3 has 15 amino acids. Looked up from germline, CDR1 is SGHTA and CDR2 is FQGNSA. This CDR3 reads CVSRSAGVDTGELFF. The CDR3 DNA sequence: TGTGTCAGCAGGTCAGCGGGAGTTGACACCGGGGAGCTGTTTTTT.

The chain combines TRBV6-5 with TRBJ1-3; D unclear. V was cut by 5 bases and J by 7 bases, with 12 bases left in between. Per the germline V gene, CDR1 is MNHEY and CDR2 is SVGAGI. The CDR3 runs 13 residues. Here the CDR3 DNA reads TGTGCCAGCAGTCTCGGGGATGGGAACACCATATATTTT. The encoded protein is CASSLGDGNTIYF.

For the CDR3, the DNA is TGTGCCAGTAGGGACGGGACAGCAGCTAGCGAGCAGTACTTC. Protein product: CASRDGTAASEQYF. This chain connects TRBV19 to TRBJ2-7; 7 positions agree with TRBD1. The germline CDR1 and CDR2 sequences are LNHDA and SQIVND (reference sequence). The CDR3 is 14 residues long. V shed 6 bases, J shed 6 bases, and the junction held 11 bases outside the gene matches.

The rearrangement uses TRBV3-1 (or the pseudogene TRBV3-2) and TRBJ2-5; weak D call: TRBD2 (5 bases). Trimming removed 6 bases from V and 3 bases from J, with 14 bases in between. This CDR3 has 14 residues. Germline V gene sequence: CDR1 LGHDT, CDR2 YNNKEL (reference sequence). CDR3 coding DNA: TGTGCCAGCAGTTACATCCCGGGAAAAGAGACCCAGTACTTC. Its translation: CASSYIPGKETQYF.